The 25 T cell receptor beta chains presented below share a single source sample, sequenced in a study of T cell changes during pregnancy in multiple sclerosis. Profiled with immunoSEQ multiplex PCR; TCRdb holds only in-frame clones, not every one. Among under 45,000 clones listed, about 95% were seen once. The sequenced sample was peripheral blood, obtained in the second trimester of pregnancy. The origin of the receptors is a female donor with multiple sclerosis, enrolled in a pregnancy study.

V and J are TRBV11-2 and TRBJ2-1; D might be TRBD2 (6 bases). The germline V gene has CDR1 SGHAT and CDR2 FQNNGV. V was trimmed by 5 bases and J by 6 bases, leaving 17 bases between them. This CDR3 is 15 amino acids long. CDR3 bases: TGTGCCAGCAGCATCCGTGGGGGGAAGGGCAATGAGCAGTTCTTC. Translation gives CASSIRGGKGNEQFF.

CDR3 DNA sequence: TGTGCCAGCAGTTTAGAGAAGGGGGCGAGTACCCCGCAGTATTTT. Its translation is CASSLEKGASTPQYF. This chain connects TRBV27 to TRBJ2-3; 7 bases align to TRBD1. The V gene end was trimmed by 2 bases and the J gene end by 10 bases; junction bases not matched to a gene: 12. The CDR3 is 15 residues long. Looked up from germline, CDR1 is MNHEY and CDR2 is SMNVEV (reference sequence).

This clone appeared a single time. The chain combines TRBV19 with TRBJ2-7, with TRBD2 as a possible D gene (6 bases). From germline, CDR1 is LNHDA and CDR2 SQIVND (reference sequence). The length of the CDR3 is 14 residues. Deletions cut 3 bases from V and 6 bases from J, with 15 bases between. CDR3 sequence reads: CASSMALAEREQYF. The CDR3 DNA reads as TGTGCCAGTAGTATGGCACTAGCTGAGCGCGAGCAGTACTTC. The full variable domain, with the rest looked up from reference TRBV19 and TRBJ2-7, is DGGITQSPKYLFRKEGQNVTLSCEQNLNHDAMYWYRQDPGQGLRLIYYSQIVNDFQKGDIAEGYSVSREKKESFPLTVTSAQKNPTAFYLCASSMALAEREQYFGPGTRLTVT.

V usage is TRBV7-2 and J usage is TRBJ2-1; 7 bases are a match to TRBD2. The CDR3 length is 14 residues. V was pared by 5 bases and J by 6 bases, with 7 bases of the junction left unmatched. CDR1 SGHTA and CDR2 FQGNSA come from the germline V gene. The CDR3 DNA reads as TGTGCCAGCAGCCGAGGGCTAGCGGTCAATGAGCAGTTCTTC. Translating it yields CASSRGLAVNEQFF.

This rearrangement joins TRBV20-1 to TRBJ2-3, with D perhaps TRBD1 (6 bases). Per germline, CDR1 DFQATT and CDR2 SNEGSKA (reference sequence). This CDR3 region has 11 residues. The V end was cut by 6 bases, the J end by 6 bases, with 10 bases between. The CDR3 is CSARGWDTQYF. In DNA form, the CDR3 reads TGCAGTGCCAGGGGCTGGGATACGCAGTATTTT.

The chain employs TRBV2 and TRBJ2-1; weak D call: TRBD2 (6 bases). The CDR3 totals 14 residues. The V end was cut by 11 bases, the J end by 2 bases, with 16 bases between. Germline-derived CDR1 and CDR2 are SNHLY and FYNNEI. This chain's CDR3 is CAGGDTGAYNEQFF. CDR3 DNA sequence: TGTGCCGGTGGGGATACGGGAGCCTACAATGAGCAGTTCTTC.

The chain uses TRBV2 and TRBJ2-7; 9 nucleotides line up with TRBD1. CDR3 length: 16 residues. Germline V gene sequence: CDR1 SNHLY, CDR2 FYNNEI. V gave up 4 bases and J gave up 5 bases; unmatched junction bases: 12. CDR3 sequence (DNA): TGTGCCAGCAGTGGGGTGGGGGGACAGGGCTTCGACGAGCAGTACTTC. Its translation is CASSGVGGQGFDEQYF.

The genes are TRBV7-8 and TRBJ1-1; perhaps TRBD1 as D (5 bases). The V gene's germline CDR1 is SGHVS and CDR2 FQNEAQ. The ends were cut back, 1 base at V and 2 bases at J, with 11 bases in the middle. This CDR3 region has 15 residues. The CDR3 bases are TGTGCCAGCAGCTTAGGCCCTGACAGAAACACTGAAGCTTTCTTT. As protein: CASSLGPDRNTEAFF.

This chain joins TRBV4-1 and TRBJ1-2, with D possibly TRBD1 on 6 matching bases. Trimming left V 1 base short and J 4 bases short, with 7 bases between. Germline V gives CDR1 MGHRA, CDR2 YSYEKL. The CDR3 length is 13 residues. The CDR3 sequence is CASSQGTAYGYTF. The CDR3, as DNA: TGCGCCAGCAGCCAAGGGACAGCCTATGGCTACACCTTC.

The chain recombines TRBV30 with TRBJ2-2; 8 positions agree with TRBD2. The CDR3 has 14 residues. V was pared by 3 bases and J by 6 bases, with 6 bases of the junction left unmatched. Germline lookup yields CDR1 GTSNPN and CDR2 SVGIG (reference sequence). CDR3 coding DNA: TGTGCCTGGAGCAGGACTAGCCGGGCCGGGGAGCTGTTTTTT. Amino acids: CAWSRTSRAGELFF.

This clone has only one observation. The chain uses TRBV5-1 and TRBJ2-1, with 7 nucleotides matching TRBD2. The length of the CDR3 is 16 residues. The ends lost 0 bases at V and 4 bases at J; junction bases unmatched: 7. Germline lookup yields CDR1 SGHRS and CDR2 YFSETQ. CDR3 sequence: CASSLESAGGYNEQFF. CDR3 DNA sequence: TGCGCCAGCAGCTTGGAGAGCGCCGGGGGGTACAATGAGCAGTTCTTC.

In nucleotides, the CDR3 is TGTGCCAGCAGTACGGGACAGGGGTCCTACAATGAGCAGTTCTTC. Its protein product is CASSTGQGSYNEQFF. This chain links TRBV6-1 with TRBJ2-1; 10 nucleotides align to TRBD1. V lost 5 bases, J lost 1 base, and 2 bases stayed unmatched. The CDR3 has 15 residues. Germline V gives CDR1 MNHNS, CDR2 SASEGT.

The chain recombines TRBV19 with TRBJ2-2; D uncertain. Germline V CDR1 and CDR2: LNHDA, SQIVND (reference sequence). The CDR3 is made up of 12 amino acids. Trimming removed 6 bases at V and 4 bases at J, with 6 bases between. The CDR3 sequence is CASSIGTGELFF. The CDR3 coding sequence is TGTGCCAGTAGCATCGGCACCGGGGAGCTGTTTTTT.

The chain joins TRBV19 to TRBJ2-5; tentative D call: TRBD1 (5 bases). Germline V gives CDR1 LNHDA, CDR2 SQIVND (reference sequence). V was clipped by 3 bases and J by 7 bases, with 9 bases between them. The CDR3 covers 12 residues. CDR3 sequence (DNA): TGTGCCAGTAGTATTGGGGCCGGGACCCAGTACTTC. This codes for CASSIGAGTQYF.

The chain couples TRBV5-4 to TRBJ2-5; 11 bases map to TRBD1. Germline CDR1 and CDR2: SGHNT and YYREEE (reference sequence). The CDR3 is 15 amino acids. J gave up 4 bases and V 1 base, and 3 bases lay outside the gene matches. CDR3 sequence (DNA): TGTGCCAGCAGCTTGAGGACAGGGGGCACAGAGACCCAGTACTTC. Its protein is CASSLRTGGTETQYF.

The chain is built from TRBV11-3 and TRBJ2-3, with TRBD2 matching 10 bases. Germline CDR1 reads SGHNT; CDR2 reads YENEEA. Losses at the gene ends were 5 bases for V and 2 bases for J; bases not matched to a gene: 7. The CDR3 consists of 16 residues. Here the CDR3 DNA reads TGTGCCAGCAGCCTCGGACTAGCGGAGACCACAGATACGCAGTATTTT. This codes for CASSLGLAETTDTQYF.

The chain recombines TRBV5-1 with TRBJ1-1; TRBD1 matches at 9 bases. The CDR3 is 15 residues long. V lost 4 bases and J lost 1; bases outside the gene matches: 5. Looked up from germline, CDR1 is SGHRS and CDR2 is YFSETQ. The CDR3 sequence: CASSPWTGENTEAFF. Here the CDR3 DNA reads TGCGCCAGCAGCCCCTGGACAGGGGAGAACACTGAAGCTTTCTTT.

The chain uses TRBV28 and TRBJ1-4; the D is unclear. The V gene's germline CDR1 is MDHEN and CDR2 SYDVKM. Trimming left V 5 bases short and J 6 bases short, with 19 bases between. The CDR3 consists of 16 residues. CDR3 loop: CASSLGLNSMDEKLFF. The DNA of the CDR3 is TGTGCCAGCAGTCTCGGACTCAACTCCATGGATGAAAAACTGTTTTTT.

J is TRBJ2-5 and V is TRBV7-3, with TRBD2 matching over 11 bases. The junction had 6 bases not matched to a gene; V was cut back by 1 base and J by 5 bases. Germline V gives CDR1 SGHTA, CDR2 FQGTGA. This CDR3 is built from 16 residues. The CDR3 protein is CASSLKTSGGSETQYF. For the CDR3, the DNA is TGTGCCAGCAGCTTAAAAACTAGCGGGGGATCGGAGACCCAGTACTTC.

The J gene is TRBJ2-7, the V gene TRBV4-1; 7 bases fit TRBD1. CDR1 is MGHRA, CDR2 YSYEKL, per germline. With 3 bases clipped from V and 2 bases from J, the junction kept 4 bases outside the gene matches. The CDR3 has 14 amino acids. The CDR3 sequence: CASSQRQGTYEQYF. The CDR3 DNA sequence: TGCGCCAGCAGCCAGCGACAGGGCACCTACGAGCAGTACTTC.

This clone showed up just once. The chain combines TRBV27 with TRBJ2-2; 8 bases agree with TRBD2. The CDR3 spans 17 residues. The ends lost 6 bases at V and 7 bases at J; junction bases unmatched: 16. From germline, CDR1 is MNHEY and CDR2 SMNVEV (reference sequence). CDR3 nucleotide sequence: TGTGCCAGCAGGGTAGGAGGGGCGGGAGGATGGATCGGGGAGCTGTTTTTT. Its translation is CASRVGGAGGWIGELFF.

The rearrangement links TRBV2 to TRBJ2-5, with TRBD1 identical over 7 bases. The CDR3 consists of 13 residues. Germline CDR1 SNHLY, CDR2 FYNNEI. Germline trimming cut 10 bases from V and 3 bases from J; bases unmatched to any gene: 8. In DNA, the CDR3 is TGTGCCACCTTACTAGGGACAGAAGAGACCCAGTACTTC. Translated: CATLLGTEETQYF.

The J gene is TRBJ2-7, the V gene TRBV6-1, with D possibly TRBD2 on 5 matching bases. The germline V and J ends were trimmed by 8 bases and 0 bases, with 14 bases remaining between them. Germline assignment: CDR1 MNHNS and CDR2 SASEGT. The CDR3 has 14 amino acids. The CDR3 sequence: CASETTVSSYEQYF. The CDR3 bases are TGTGCCAGCGAGACTACAGTAAGCTCCTACGAGCAGTACTTC.

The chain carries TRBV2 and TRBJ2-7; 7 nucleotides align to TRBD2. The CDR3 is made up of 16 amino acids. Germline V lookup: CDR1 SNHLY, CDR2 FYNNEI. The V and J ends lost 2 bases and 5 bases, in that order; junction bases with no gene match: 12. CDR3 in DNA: TGTGCCAGCAGTGAACGTTCTAGCGGAGGGCCCCACGAGCAGTACTTC. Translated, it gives CASSERSSGGPHEQYF.

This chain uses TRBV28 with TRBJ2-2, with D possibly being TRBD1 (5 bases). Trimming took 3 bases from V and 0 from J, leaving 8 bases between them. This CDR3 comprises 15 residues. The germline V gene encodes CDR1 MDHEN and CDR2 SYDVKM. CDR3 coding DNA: TGTGCCAGCAGTTTGGCGACAGCGAACACCGGGGAGCTGTTTTTT. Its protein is CASSLATANTGELFF.